The source of this TCR beta chain is a study of blood T cell repertoires in COVID-19 (TCRdb year 2020). Regarding the study in general: Samples from collaborators originated in the United States, Italy and Spain and spanned both the acute and convalescent phases of COVID-19. The prospective study material was composed of cDNA or gDNA derived from T cells, B-cell-depleted T cells, or PBMCs. Samples were obtained from the ongoing ImmuneRACE study (first 160 participants) and from 1,254 subjects provided by 6 global collaborators. Subjects who had been exposed to COVID-19, were actively infected with it, or had recovered from it provided the deeply sampled blood TCRbeta repertoires that made up the dataset. Nearly every sample came with metadata listing a de-identified subject ID, COVID-19 status, age in years and sex. Where available, HLA class I and class II types were taken from metadata supplied by the sample provider and were not determined by assay-based typing. The repertoires were released in a freely available public database intended as a resource for research on the immune response to SARS-CoV-2. Points the paper makes about the study in general: The quantity of clinical and demographic metadata differed by source and by participant and was supplied without curation.

One collaborating source in Seattle enrolled patients while the patients were actively infected and followed the patients over time throughout the course of disease. The collaborating institutions used their own protocols to collect whole blood in K2EDTA tubes. For TCRbeta analysis, collaborator samples were shipped as frozen whole blood, as isolated PBMCs, or as DNA extracted from either sample type. A remark on this clone: Its antigen is not yet known. Per-nucleotide qualities are absent, and no much larger clonotype sits a single base away.

Trimming at the junction amounts to 3 bases on V and 2 bases on J, and the germline ends lie 10 bases apart. CDR1 is given as LNHDA and CDR2 as SQIVND, both from the germline V gene (reference sequence). Inclusive of the bounding cysteine and phenylalanine, the CDR3 is 15 residues long. Only the CDR3 portion is preserved as DNA: 45 bases, with reading frame beginning at the first base. TCRbeta CDR3 regions were amplified from genomic DNA by means of the immunoSEQ Assay, a bias-controlled multiplex PCR. The original pipeline was this. Within the assay, amplification of reference gene primers was used to estimate how many nucleated cells each sample contained. Sequence reads were collapsed and filtered to measure the absolute abundance of every unique TCRbeta CDR3 rearrangement. Productive Simpson clonality was computed per sample as the square root of Simpson's diversity index over productive rearrangements. TCRdb took over this immuneACCESS table, retaining in-frame rearrangements with V and J assigned. Such tables are incomplete; in checked studies, under half of the missing clones stem from an unresolved V gene, and the remainder is unexplained. That table furnishes V, J and clone size, whereas the DNA furnished D and trimming. This sample is represented by about 74,000 clones; about 89% of them were singletons. The top ten clonotypes cover just over 2.5% of the sample.

Recombination connected TRBV19 to TRBJ2-2; a weak D assignment points to TRBD1 (5 bases agree). Sequencing input: peripheral blood. The clonotype comes from a man between 50 and 59 years old with COVID-19, enrolled during active disease. The base sequence is TGTGCCAGTAGTATCACGACAGCTAACACCGGGGAGCTGTTTTTT. Translated, it gives CASSITTANTGELFF.